Detailed here is one T cell receptor (beta chain). The antigen remains unidentified. These data come from a study of OX40 agonist ivuxolimab in advanced cancers. Study details: Checkpoint inhibitors had been given previously to under 50% of patients.

The V end lost 4 bases, the J end lost 11 bases, and 15 bases lay between the germline ends. The CDR3 is 13 residues long. The germline V gene has CDR1 SGHTA and CDR2 FQGNSA. Repertoires were generated with immunoSEQ multiplex PCR, while TCRdb's copy carries only in-frame clones and drops some. The sample consists of 45,000 to 55,000 clones, approximately 86% of them appearing once. Notes on the study in general: Averaging showed that CD8+ T cells had more expanded clones than CD4+ did.

This sequence was found in an adult with an advanced solid tumor such as melanoma, head and neck, liver or kidney cancer. The starting material was CD4+ or CD8+ T cells sorted from blood, obtained in a trial of the OX40 agonist ivuxolimab. The genes are TRBV7-2 and TRBJ2-1; D is possibly TRBD2 (6 bases). CDR3 nucleotide sequence: TGTGCCAGCAGCTCCCTAGCGCGGACGCAGCAGTTCTTC. It yields the protein CASSSLARTQQFF.